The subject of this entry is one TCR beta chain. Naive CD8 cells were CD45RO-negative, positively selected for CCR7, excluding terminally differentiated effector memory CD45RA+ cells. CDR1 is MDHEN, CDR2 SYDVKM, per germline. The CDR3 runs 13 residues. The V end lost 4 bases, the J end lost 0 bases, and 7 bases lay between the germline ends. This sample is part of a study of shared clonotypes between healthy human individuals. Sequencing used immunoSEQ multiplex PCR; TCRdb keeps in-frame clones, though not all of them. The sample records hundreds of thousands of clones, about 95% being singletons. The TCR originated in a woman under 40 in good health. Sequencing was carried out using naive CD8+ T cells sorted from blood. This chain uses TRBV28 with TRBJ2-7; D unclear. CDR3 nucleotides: TGTGCCAGCAGTTGGCGGAGCTCCTACGAGCAGTACTTC. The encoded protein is CASSWRSSYEQYF. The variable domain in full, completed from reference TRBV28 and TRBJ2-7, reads DVKVTQSSRYLVKRTGEKVFLECVQDMDHENMFWYRQDPGLGLRLIYFSYDVKMKEKGDIPEGYSVSREKKERFSLILESASTNQTSMYLCASSWRSSYEQYFGPGTRLTVT.